This passage covers 9 T cell receptor beta chains from one sample sequenced in a study of identical twins. MiXCR, applied by TCRdb to the 5' RACE reads, yields one record per CDR3 protein. The sample carries 400,000 to 650,000 distinct CDR3 sequences, 22% recorded once. Separately, the same data were catalogued under a study of T cells expressing NK-cell markers.

The sequenced sample was CD4+ T cells sorted from blood. The receptors shown here come from a woman aged 18-29 years in good health.

The chain carries TRBV20-1 and TRBJ1-6, with D unclear. CDR3 length: 12 amino acids. Germline CDR1 and CDR2: DFQATT and SNEGSKA (reference sequence). V lost 3 bases to trimming and J lost 12 bases, with 12 bases between them. The CDR3 DNA is TGCAGTGCTAGGAGTACCCGGGGACCCCTCCACTTT. Amino acids: CSARSTRGPLHF.

V is TRBV5-5 and J is TRBJ2-1; 8 bases line up with TRBD2. Germline V gene sequence: CDR1 SGHKS, CDR2 YYEKEE (reference sequence). V shed 0 bases, J shed 8 bases, and the junction held 4 bases outside the gene matches. CDR3 length: 14 amino acids. The CDR3 region has the DNA TGTGCCAGCAGCTTGGCTCTTAGCGGGGATGAGCAGTTCTTC. It specifies CASSLALSGDEQFF. Based on the CDR3 plus reference TRBV5-5 and TRBJ2-1, the full variable domain is DAGVTQSPTHLIKTRGQQVTLRCSPISGHKSVSWYQQVLGQGPQFIFQYYEKEERGRGNFPDRFSARQFPNYSSELNVNALLLGDSALYLCASSLALSGDEQFFGPGTRLTVL.

The chain employs TRBV12-3 or TRBV12-4 and TRBJ2-1; D uncertain. Trimming stripped 1 base from V and 7 bases from J, with 8 bases between. The CDR3 loop spans 13 amino acids. In DNA form, the CDR3 reads TGTGCCAGCAGTTTAGGCCACCCTAATGAGCAGTTCTTC. It encodes CASSLGHPNEQFF.

The rearrangement links TRBV15 to TRBJ2-3, with 8 positions matching TRBD1. Trimming removed 5 bases from V and 2 bases from J; junction bases left unmatched: 3. Germline CDR1 reads LNHNV; CDR2 reads YYDKDF (reference sequence). The CDR3 contains 14 residues. CDR3 sequence reads: CATSGTGYTDTQYF. Written as DNA, the CDR3 is TGTGCCACCAGCGGGACAGGTTACACAGATACGCAGTATTTT.

This clonotype appeared a few times. V and J are TRBV20-1 and TRBJ2-1, with a weak D call TRBD2 (6 bases). The V end lost 1 base, the J end lost 9 bases, and 10 bases lay between the germline ends. The CDR3 length is 12 residues. In germline, CDR1 is DFQATT, CDR2 SNEGSKA (reference sequence). In DNA form, the CDR3 reads TGCAGTGCTAGAGCTTCCGGGGGTGAGCAGTTCTTC. Protein: CSARASGGEQFF.

This clonotype was found a few times. The CDR3 coding sequence is TGTGCCACCAGTGATCGGGTCGAAGAGACCCAGTACTTC. Its translation: CATSDRVEETQYF. The J gene is TRBJ2-5, the V gene TRBV24-1; D unresolved. This CDR3 comprises 13 residues. Germline V gives CDR1 KGHDR, CDR2 SFDVKD. V was pared by 3 bases and J by 3 bases, with 7 bases between.

The V gene is TRBV10-3, the J gene TRBJ2-5; possible D gene TRBD1, 5 bases. There are 16 residues in the CDR3. Per germline, CDR1 ENHRY and CDR2 SYGVKD. V was pared by 2 bases and J by 2 bases, with 15 bases between. The DNA of the CDR3 is TGTGCCATCAGTGAGGGTTGGACATCCTTTCAAGAGACCCAGTACTTC. It is translated as CAISEGWTSFQETQYF.

This clonotype was detected ten times or more. The gene calls are TRBV5-1 and TRBJ2-3; unclear D gene. The length of the CDR3 is 15 residues. Trimming left V 4 bases short and J 1 base short, with 13 bases between. Germline CDR1 is SGHRS and CDR2 is YFSETQ. In DNA form, the CDR3 reads TGCGCCAGCAGCCTTCAGTCTCCTGGCACAGATACGCAGTATTTT. Protein: CASSLQSPGTDTQYF.

The V gene is TRBV5-1, the J gene TRBJ1-1; D possibly corresponds to TRBD1 (5 bases). This CDR3 is built from 14 residues. V was pared by 4 bases and J by 4 bases, with 14 bases between. Germline CDR1 and CDR2: SGHRS and YFSETQ. CDR3 in amino acids: CASSHGTGGTEAFF. The CDR3 DNA is TGCGCCAGCAGCCACGGGACGGGGGGCACTGAAGCTTTCTTT.